Listed here are 27 T cell receptor beta chains from one sample, sequenced in a study of blood T cell repertoires in COVID-19. Here immunoSEQ multiplex PCR was the method, and the copy in TCRdb shows in-frame clones only, minus some. Here the sample spans some 670,000 clones, 90% being singletons. The sequencing input was peripheral blood. The receptor set was obtained from a young woman with acute or convalescent COVID-19.

This clone showed up just once. The chain joins TRBV6-5 to TRBJ2-1; D call uncertain. The CDR3 has 15 amino acids. The V gene's germline CDR1 is MNHEY and CDR2 SVGAGI. The V and J ends lost 2 bases and 4 bases respectively, with 12 bases between them. In DNA form, the CDR3 reads TGTGCCAGCAGTTACGCTGACTCCGGGTACAATGAGCAGTTCTTC. It translates to CASSYADSGYNEQFF.

The CDR3 DNA follows: TGTGCCAGCAGTCGAATTGGCGGACAGGGTCTCACTGAAGCTTTCTTT. Its protein is CASSRIGGQGLTEAFF. The rearrangement joins TRBV28 to TRBJ1-1, with 8 positions matching TRBD1. The CDR3 is 16 residues long. V lost 5 bases and J lost 4; bases outside the gene matches: 12. Per germline, CDR1 MDHEN and CDR2 SYDVKM.

The J gene is TRBJ1-4, the V gene TRBV12-2; TRBD1 reflects the table's D call only, with no check against the DNA. TRBV12-2 is shown as a pseudogene. The CDR3 runs 12 residues. CDR3 coding DNA: TGTGCAAAACGACACTCTAATGAAAAACTGTTTTTT. The encoded protein is CAKRHSNEKLFF.

V gene TRBV19 combines with J gene TRBJ1-5; TRBD1 is a possible D gene (6 bases). The CDR3 consists of 15 residues. Germline loops: CDR1 LNHDA, CDR2 SQIVND (reference sequence). With 3 bases removed from V and 6 bases from J, the gap between germline ends came to 15 bases. CDR3 coding DNA: TGTGCCAGTAGTATTTCGGGGGGCGTGGGTCAGCCCCAGCATTTT. Its translation is CASSISGGVGQPQHF.

Only a few counts were recorded for this clone. This specimen includes other DNA sequences encoding the same CDR3. The chain carries TRBV9 and TRBJ1-2; 7 bases are shared with TRBD1. V shed 3 bases, J shed 3 bases, and the junction held 2 bases outside the gene matches. This CDR3 has 13 residues. From germline, CDR1 is SGDLS and CDR2 YYNGEE. CDR3 sequence reads: CASSADRDYGYTF. As DNA, the CDR3 is TGTGCCAGCAGCGCTGACAGGGACTATGGCTACACCTTC.

V is TRBV6-2 or TRBV6-3 and J is TRBJ2-7; D not certain. The germline gives CDR1 MNHEY, CDR2 SVGEGT. Trimming took off 2 bases at V and 0 bases at J, with 14 bases between the two ends. This CDR3 has 16 amino acids. The CDR3 DNA reads as TGTGCCAGCAGTTACATATCGGGTGTAAGCTCCTACGAGCAGTACTTC. It codes for CASSYISGVSSYEQYF.

This rearrangement joins TRBV5-1 to TRBJ2-7; D unclear. Germline V gives CDR1 SGHRS, CDR2 YFSETQ. This CDR3 comprises 15 residues. V lost 0 bases and J 0 bases, leaving 10 bases between the germline ends. The CDR3 reads CASSLDSASSYEQYF. Written as DNA, the CDR3 is TGCGCCAGCAGCTTGGACAGTGCCAGCTCCTACGAGCAGTACTTC.

The CDR3 reads CASSPPDRTVAKNIQYF. The CDR3 coding sequence is TGTGCCAGCTCACCACCGGACAGGACCGTAGCCAAAAACATTCAGTACTTC. The V and J genes are TRBV18 and TRBJ2-4; 7 bases agree with TRBD1. Trimming at V came to 0 bases and at J to 0 bases, leaving 5 bases not matched to a gene. Germline CDR1 and CDR2: KGHSH and LQKENI. This CDR3 contains 17 residues.

The genes are TRBV4-1 and TRBJ1-5, with D unclear. V was trimmed by 4 bases and J by 2 bases, leaving 15 bases between them. The CDR3 extends over 16 amino acids. Germline values: CDR1 MGHRA, CDR2 YSYEKL. The CDR3 sequence: CASSRQVLGGNQPQHF. In nucleotides, the CDR3 is TGCGCCAGCAGCCGCCAAGTCCTCGGGGGCAATCAGCCCCAGCATTTT.

This clone appeared once. This chain joins TRBV9 and TRBJ1-2; TRBD1 aligns across 7 bases. V lost 4 bases, J lost 9 bases, and 24 bases stayed unmatched. CDR3 length: 18 residues. CDR1 and CDR2 from the germline V gene are SGDLS and YYNGEE. The CDR3 protein is CASSSALGTANLSYCYTF. The CDR3 nucleotides are TGTGCCAGCAGCTCAGCGCTCGGGACAGCCAACTTGAGTTATTGCTACACCTTC.

The rearrangement uses TRBV4-3 and TRBJ1-1, with D maybe TRBD1 (6 bases). This CDR3 comprises 13 residues. The germline V gene encodes CDR1 LGHNA and CDR2 YSLEER. V was trimmed by 8 bases and J by 1 base, leaving 11 bases between them. CDR3 nucleotides: TGCGCCAGCCGCCTGACAGGGAACACTGAAGCTTTCTTT. Protein sequence: CASRLTGNTEAFF.

This clone was recorded once. The V gene is TRBV11-2, the J gene TRBJ2-7, with 7 bases identical to TRBD2. Germline V gene lookup returns CDR1 SGHAT and CDR2 FQNNGV. The length of the CDR3 is 17 residues. J was trimmed by 5 bases and V by 2 bases; bases with no gene match: 15. The CDR3 sequence: CASSLLGGWEGTHEQYF. The CDR3 DNA is TGTGCCAGCAGCTTATTAGGTGGTTGGGAGGGAACCCACGAGCAGTACTTC. Based on the CDR3 plus reference TRBV11-2 and TRBJ2-7, the full variable domain is EAGVAQSPRYKIIEKRQSVAFWCNPISGHATLYWYQQILGQGPKLLIQFQNNGVVDDSQLPKDRFSAERLKGVDSTLKIQPAKLEDSAVYLCASSLLGGWEGTHEQYFGPGTRLTVT.

The rearrangement uses TRBV6-5 and TRBJ1-5; no clear D gene. The length of the CDR3 is 15 residues. The germline V gene encodes CDR1 MNHEY and CDR2 SVGAGI. The ends were cut back, 7 bases at V and 2 bases at J, with 15 bases in the middle. The CDR3 DNA follows: TGTGCCAGCAAGCGGGTAACGGCCCGCAATCAGCCCCAGCATTTT. Residues: CASKRVTARNQPQHF.

The chain carries TRBV18 and TRBJ1-4, with D possibly being TRBD1 (6 bases). The CDR3 is 15 residues long. CDR1 and CDR2 from the germline V gene are KGHSH and LQKENI. V was clipped by 3 bases and J by 8 bases, with 16 bases between them. CDR3: CASSPSGGAEEKLFF. CDR3 coding DNA: TGTGCCAGCTCACCCTCCGGGGGGGCAGAGGAAAAACTGTTTTTT.

On this clone: Other nucleotide sequences from this sample produce the same CDR3. The rearrangement joins TRBV5-1 to TRBJ1-2; D might be TRBD1 (5 bases). V gave up 0 bases and J gave up 2 bases, with 8 bases separating them. There are 14 residues in the CDR3. Germline CDR1 is SGHRS and CDR2 is YFSETQ. The CDR3 DNA sequence: TGCGCCAGCAGCTTGGATCGGGGGAACTATGGCTACACCTTC. Protein: CASSLDRGNYGYTF.

The genes are TRBV19 and TRBJ1-3; D is ambiguous. The ends were cut back, 3 bases at V and 2 bases at J, with 11 bases in the middle. The CDR3 sequence is 15 residues long. The V gene's germline CDR1 is LNHDA and CDR2 SQIVND (reference sequence). CDR3 bases: TGTGCCAGTAGTATTGCGGGTCAAGCTGGAAACACCATATATTTT. This encodes CASSIAGQAGNTIYF.

As concerns this clone: Other DNA sequences in this sample translate to the same CDR3. This chain uses TRBV18 with TRBJ1-2; 12 bases line up with TRBD1. CDR3 length: 15 amino acids. Germline V gives CDR1 KGHSH, CDR2 LQKENI. Trimming at V came to 3 bases and at J to 3 bases, leaving 2 bases not matched to a gene. CDR3 sequence reads: CASSPGTGGDYGYTF. The DNA for the CDR3 is TGTGCCAGCTCACCCGGGACAGGGGGCGACTATGGCTACACCTTC.

The chain joins TRBV6-2 or TRBV6-3 to TRBJ2-1; maybe TRBD2 (5 bases). CDR1 MNHEY and CDR2 SVGEGT come from the germline V gene. The V and J ends lost 2 bases and 6 bases respectively, with 14 bases between them. The CDR3 extends over 15 amino acids. This chain's CDR3 is CASSYSIGDGNEQFF. CDR3 sequence (DNA): TGTGCCAGCAGTTACAGTATCGGGGATGGCAATGAGCAGTTCTTC.

The gene calls are TRBV7-2 and TRBJ2-4; TRBD2 might be the D (5 bases). The CDR3 spans 12 residues. Germline V gives CDR1 SGHTA, CDR2 FQGNSA. V shed 5 bases and J shed 9 bases, with 11 bases lying between them. The CDR3 region is CASSPDSGIQYF. CDR3 bases: TGTGCCAGCAGCCCGGACTCGGGCATTCAGTACTTC.

This chain connects TRBV5-6 to TRBJ2-2; TRBD1 might be the D (6 bases). The V gene's germline CDR1 is SGHDT and CDR2 YYEEEE. V was cut by 0 bases and J by 8 bases, with 17 bases left in between. The CDR3 length is 16 residues. The CDR3 DNA sequence: TGTGCCAGCAGCTTGGTATCGGTCAGGGGCCCTGGGGAGCTGTTTTTT. Its translation: CASSLVSVRGPGELFF.

This chain uses TRBV9 with TRBJ2-2; unclear D gene. The CDR3 length is 13 residues. The germline V and J ends were trimmed by 3 bases and 4 bases, with 7 bases remaining between them. Germline V gene sequence: CDR1 SGDLS, CDR2 YYNGEE. This CDR3 reads CASSAPITGELFF. CDR3 nucleotide sequence: TGTGCCAGCAGCGCCCCCATCACCGGGGAGCTGTTTTTT.

The chain employs TRBV6-1 and TRBJ1-5; tentatively, D is TRBD1 (6 bases). V was clipped by 0 bases and J by 10 bases, with 16 bases between them. Germline V gives CDR1 MNHNS, CDR2 SASEGT. The CDR3 is made up of 15 amino acids. The DNA for the CDR3 is TGTGCCAGCAGTGAAGCACAGGGACAAATCAGCCCCCAGCATTTT. This sequence encodes CASSEAQGQISPQHF.

The V call is TRBV7-9, the J call TRBJ1-1; 9 bases are shared with TRBD1. The CDR3 has 13 residues. V dropped 4 bases and J dropped 11; count of bases not matched to a gene: 8. Germline loops: CDR1 SEHNR, CDR2 FQNEAQ (reference sequence). The CDR3 DNA follows: TGTGCCAGCAGCTGGGACAGGGTTAAGCGGGCTTTCTTT. Amino acid sequence: CASSWDRVKRAFF.

This clone was counted between two and nine times. V usage is TRBV4-1 and J usage is TRBJ1-5; 7 bases are a match to TRBD1. The junction had 4 bases not matched to a gene; V was cut back by 1 base and J by 1 base. The CDR3 runs 16 residues. The germline V gene encodes CDR1 MGHRA and CDR2 YSYEKL. The CDR3 spells CASSQGGQPSNQPQHF. The CDR3 DNA is TGCGCCAGCAGCCAAGGGGGACAGCCGAGCAATCAGCCCCAGCATTTT.

The V and J genes are TRBV29-1 and TRBJ1-3; no firm D call. Germline assignment: CDR1 SQVTM and CDR2 ANQGSEA. This CDR3 has 11 amino acids. The ends were cut back, 7 bases at V and 3 bases at J, with 7 bases in the middle. The CDR3 sequence: CSGAYGNTIYF. CDR3 in DNA: TGCAGCGGCGCGTATGGAAACACCATATATTTT.

The V gene is TRBV3-1 (or the pseudogene TRBV3-2), the J gene TRBJ2-7; D unclear. Germline-derived CDR1 and CDR2 are LGHDT and YNNKEL (reference sequence). This CDR3 has 14 amino acids. V was cut by 4 bases and J by 3 bases, with 13 bases left in between. CDR3 sequence reads: CASSPLGSRYEQYF. The CDR3 nucleotides read TGTGCCAGCAGCCCGCTGGGCAGCCGCTACGAGCAGTACTTC.

The chain carries TRBV7-3 and TRBJ1-5, with D perhaps matching TRBD1 (6 bases). V lost 4 bases and J 4 bases, leaving 14 bases between the germline ends. This CDR3 region has 15 residues. CDR1 is SGHTA and CDR2 is FQGTGA in the germline V gene. CDR3 nucleotide sequence: TGTGCCAGCAGCTCCACAGATCAGGGGAATCAGCCCCAGCATTTT. Its translation: CASSSTDQGNQPQHF.